The 3 T cell receptor beta chains in this list originate from one sample, sequenced in a study of blood T cell repertoires in COVID-19. Using immunoSEQ multiplex PCR, the repertoire was profiled, and TCRdb retains in-frame clones only, with some absent. The sample consists of 250,000 to 300,000 clones, about 91% of them appearing once. The material sequenced was PBMCs or T cells enriched from blood (not recorded which). The receptors originated from a human donor in a cohort exposed to, infected with or recovered from COVID-19 (not recorded which). The donor label of this sample is uncertain.

This clone was seen a single time. The rearrangement joins TRBV18 to TRBJ1-5; 7 bases map to TRBD1. The germline V gene has CDR1 KGHSH and CDR2 LQKENI. The trim removed 3 bases at V and 3 bases at J, leaving 11 bases unmatched. The CDR3 runs to 17 residues. Written as DNA, the CDR3 is TGTGCCAGCTCACCTGCCCAGGGGGATGGGGCCAATCAGCCCCAGCATTTT. It is translated as CASSPAQGDGANQPQHF.

The CDR3 sequence is CASSQDRQANTEAFF. CDR3 DNA sequence: TGTGCCAGCAGCCAAGATCGACAAGCGAACACTGAAGCTTTCTTT. The J gene is TRBJ1-1, the V gene TRBV4-2; D gene uncertain. The CDR3 length is 15 residues. Trimming removed 0 bases from V and 1 base from J, with 9 bases in between. Germline V gives CDR1 LGHNA, CDR2 YNFKEQ.

The chain has TRBV19 and TRBJ1-6, with 7 positions matching TRBD1. The CDR3 length is 16 residues. CDR1 and CDR2 from the germline V gene are LNHDA and SQIVND (reference sequence). V shed 4 bases and J 7 bases; nucleotides not matched to a gene: 10. The CDR3 DNA reads as TGTGCCAGTAGTACTTTACCGGGACAGAAGAATTCACCCCTCCACTTT. This gives the protein CASSTLPGQKNSPLHF.